This section outlines one T cell receptor beta chain sequence together with its context. The target antigen is unknown. The study pulled out CD4+ and CD8+ cells with positive magnetic bead selection and then checked their purity by flow cytometry. This sample was included in a study of somatic mutations in cytotoxic T cells in rheumatoid arthritis. The overall study: Before any treatment began, around 30 ml EDTA peripheral blood was collected from patients right after diagnosis. Certain V beta antibody-stained T-cell populations, V beta1+ cells sequenced for TCRB among them, were flow-sorted to nearly 100% purity. Overall study findings and caveats: The clonality of CD8+ T cells was not significantly different between rheumatoid arthritis patients and age-matched healthy controls.

The CDR3 loop spans 15 amino acids. The V gene's germline CDR1 is PRHDT and CDR2 FYEKMQ (reference sequence). The V segment lost 4 bases and the J segment 11 bases; nucleotides outside the gene matches: 9. Profiled with immunoSEQ multiplex PCR; TCRdb holds only in-frame clones, not every one. The sample shows thousands of clones, about 83% of them seen only once. The origin of this receptor is an adult with rheumatoid arthritis. The chain recombines TRBV13 with TRBJ1-3; TRBD1 agrees at 12 bases. Sequenced sample: CD8+ T cells sorted from blood. This chain's CDR3 is CASSSKGQGANAIYF. The CDR3, as DNA: TGTGCCAGCAGCTCGAAGGGACAGGGGGCGAACGCCATATATTTT.